These T cell receptor beta chains were read from a single sample in a study of T cell responses to AZD1222 COVID-19 vaccine. Only in-frame clones appear in the TCRdb table, and some are missing; sequencing was by immunoSEQ multiplex PCR. The table includes 65,000 to 95,000 clones, approximately 83% detected once. Sequencing used peripheral blood, obtained 28 days after the second AZD1222 dose. The source of these receptors is an adult who received the AZD1222 COVID-19 vaccine. Both conserved end residues are part of each CDR3. Fields, in order: V gene, D gene, J gene, clone size, CDR3 protein, CDR3 DNA. The D gene is left open where the match is weak. Clone size is not always given. Where it is, it says once, few, many or a class for expanded clones.

V: TRBV6-5; D: TRBD1; J: TRBJ1-6; size: NA; CDR3: CASSFGDRDNSPLHF; DNA: TGTGCCAGCAGCTTCGGCGACAGGGATAATTCACCCCTCCACTTT
V: TRBV3-1/TRBV3-2; D: NA; J: TRBJ1-2; size: NA; CDR3: CASSQVNRAYREGYTF; DNA: TGTGCCAGCAGCCAAGTTAACAGGGCCTATCGGGAGGGCTACACCTTC
V: TRBV6-1; D: NA; J: TRBJ1-6; size: NA; CDR3: CASSDSTEPNSPLHF; DNA: TGTGCCAGCAGTGATAGTACGGAACCTAATTCACCCCTCCACTTT
V: TRBV11-3; D: NA; J: TRBJ2-7; size: NA; CDR3: CASSLVASSYEQYF; DNA: TGTGCCAGCAGCTTAGTTGCCAGCTCCTACGAGCAGTACTTC
V: TRBV6-5; D: NA; J: TRBJ2-3; size: once; CDR3: CASTSWSTDTQYF; DNA: TGTGCCAGCACCAGTTGGAGCACAGATACGCAGTATTTT
V: TRBV9; D: NA; J: TRBJ1-2; size: NA; CDR3: CASSPAHGNYGYTF; DNA: TGTGCCAGCAGCCCGGCCCATGGAAACTATGGCTACACCTTC
V: TRBV5-1; D: TRBD1; J: TRBJ1-5; size: once; CDR3: CASSLAPGQNQPQHF; DNA: TGCGCCAGCAGCTTGGCCCCGGGACAGAATCAGCCCCAGCATTTT
V: TRBV7-8; D: NA; J: TRBJ2-1; size: NA; CDR3: CASSSQRGPSHNEQFF; DNA: TGTGCCAGCAGCTCCCAGAGGGGCCCATCACACAATGAGCAGTTCTTC
V: TRBV19; D: TRBD1; J: TRBJ1-1; size: NA; CDR3: CASSPGTGARMRAFF; DNA: TGTGCCAGTAGCCCCGGGACAGGGGCCAGGATGAGGGCTTTCTTT
V: TRBV4-1; D: TRBD2; J: TRBJ2-3; size: NA; CDR3: CASSPGIGTSVTDTQYF; DNA: TGCGCCAGCAGCCCAGGTATCGGGACTAGCGTTACAGATACGCAGTATTTT
V: TRBV7-8; D: NA; J: TRBJ1-5; size: few; CDR3: CASSPIGDTQPQHF; DNA: TGTGCCAGCAGCCCCATTGGGGATACTCAGCCCCAGCATTTT
V: TRBV5-1; D: TRBD1; J: TRBJ1-1; size: NA; CDR3: CASSSGQGVNTEAFF; DNA: TGCGCCAGCAGCTCGGGACAGGGGGTAAACACTGAAGCTTTCTTT
V: TRBV9; D: TRBD2; J: TRBJ2-5; size: NA; CDR3: CASSTSLAGQETQYF; DNA: TGTGCCAGCAGCACCTCTCTAGCGGGGCAAGAGACCCAGTACTTC
V: TRBV9; D: NA; J: TRBJ1-1; size: NA; CDR3: CASSVAPWVAEAFF; DNA: TGTGCCAGCAGCGTAGCCCCGTGGGTAGCTGAAGCTTTCTTT
V: TRBV6-1; D: NA; J: TRBJ1-2; size: NA; CDR3: CASSESGGSGYYGYTF; DNA: TGTGCCAGCAGTGAATCGGGCGGCAGTGGTTACTATGGCTACACCTTC
V: TRBV5-4; D: TRBD1; J: TRBJ2-5; size: NA; CDR3: CASSGPGQGQETQYF; DNA: TGTGCCAGCAGCGGACCCGGACAGGGACAAGAGACCCAGTACTTC
V: TRBV2; D: NA; J: TRBJ1-4; size: NA; CDR3: CASSVRGNNEKLFF; DNA: TGTGCCAGCAGTGTGCGAGGGAATAATGAAAAACTGTTTTTT
V: TRBV5-1; D: TRBD2; J: TRBJ2-3; size: NA; CDR3: CASSYSGGGGSTDTQYF; DNA: TGCGCCAGCAGCTATAGCGGGGGTGGAGGTAGCACAGATACGCAGTATTTT
V: TRBV5-1; D: NA; J: TRBJ1-3; size: NA; CDR3: CASSLAGSGNTIYF; DNA: TGCGCCAGCAGCTTGGCCGGCTCTGGAAACACCATATATTTT
V: TRBV2; D: NA; J: TRBJ2-7; size: NA; CDR3: CASYDYEQYF; DNA: TGTGCCAGCTATGACTACGAGCAGTACTTC
V: TRBV7-2; D: NA; J: TRBJ2-1; size: NA; CDR3: CASSSLGSYNEQFF; DNA: TGTGCCAGCAGCTCACTAGGATCCTACAATGAGCAGTTCTTC
V: TRBV28; D: TRBD2; J: TRBJ2-3; size: NA; CDR3: CASSFGGDTDTQYF; DNA: TGTGCCAGCAGTTTCGGGGGGGACACAGATACGCAGTATTTT
V: TRBV19; D: NA; J: TRBJ1-1; size: NA; CDR3: CASSMRGNTEAFF; DNA: TGTGCCAGTAGTATGAGGGGGAACACTGAAGCTTTCTTT
V: TRBV19; D: TRBD2; J: TRBJ2-5; size: NA; CDR3: CASNPLTSGGLQETQYF; DNA: TGTGCCAGTAACCCCCTCACTAGCGGGGGACTCCAAGAGACCCAGTACTTC
V: TRBV12-3/TRBV12-4; D: NA; J: TRBJ1-5; size: NA; CDR3: CASSLAGNQPQHF; DNA: TGTGCCAGCAGTTTAGCAGGCAATCAGCCCCAGCATTTT
V: TRBV9; D: NA; J: TRBJ1-5; size: NA; CDR3: CASSASGGGSQHF; DNA: TGTGCCAGCAGCGCCTCGGGGGGTGGGTCCCAGCATTTT
V: TRBV7-9; D: NA; J: TRBJ2-6; size: NA; CDR3: CASRGNLSSGANVLTF; DNA: TGTGCCAGCCGAGGAAACTTGAGCTCTGGGGCCAACGTCCTGACTTTC
V: TRBV6-1; D: NA; J: TRBJ1-5; size: NA; CDR3: CASSESWGVQPQHF; DNA: TGTGCCAGCAGTGAAAGTTGGGGGGTACAGCCCCAGCATTTT
V: TRBV18; D: TRBD1; J: TRBJ2-7; size: NA; CDR3: CASSPGTGMTYEQYF; DNA: TGTGCCAGCTCACCCGGGACAGGGATGACCTACGAGCAGTACTTC